The source of this TCR beta chain is a study of CD4 T cells in relation to SARS-CoV-2 and coronaviruses. V lost 2 bases, J lost 7 bases, and 7 bases stayed unmatched. CDR1 is SGHNT and CDR2 is YYREEE in the germline V gene (reference sequence). CDR3 size: 15 residues. Profiling relied on immunoSEQ multiplex PCR, and the TCRdb table lists in-frame clones only, not all of them. Among about 68,000 clones listed, roughly 93% were seen once. CD4+ T cells from unexposed donors were obtained before the COVID-19 pandemic (2011-2018). Findings and limits, study-wide: The cross-reactivity analysis covered only spike protein, not other viral proteins. Pre-pandemic and post-infection samples never came from the same donor.

In the case of this clone: What it recognizes is unknown.

The receptor's source is a human donor in good health. Sequenced: naive CD4+ T cells from PBMCs. The sample's subset: naive CD4+ T cells isolated by negative enrichment. The gene calls are TRBV5-4 and TRBJ2-1, with 9 bases aligning to TRBD2. As DNA, the CDR3 is TGTGCCAGCAGCTTCAGCCTAGCGGGGAGGAATGAGCAGTTCTTC. This sequence encodes CASSFSLAGRNEQFF. The full variable domain, in which reference TRBV5-4 and TRBJ2-1 provide the parts outside the CDR3, is ETGVTQSPTHLIKTRGQQVTLRCSSQSGHNTVSWYQQALGQGPQFIFQYYREEENGRGNFPPRFSGLQFPNYSSELNVNALELDDSALYLCASSFSLAGRNEQFFGPGTRLTVL.